The 3 T cell receptor beta chains below were found in one sample sequenced in a study of siplizumab effects on memory and regulatory T cells. Clones were read by immunoSEQ multiplex PCR, and TCRdb kept only the in-frame ones, dropping some. The sample contains roughly 68,000 clones, less than 85% of which appear only once. The specimen was memory CD4+ T cells sorted from blood. Receptors were obtained from a human donor in good health.

This clone was observed once. The rearrangement links TRBV15 to TRBJ2-3, with 13 bases that match TRBD2. Trimming took 3 bases from V and 6 from J; bases not matched to a gene: 12. Germline-derived CDR1 and CDR2 are LNHNV and YYDKDF (reference sequence). The CDR3 has 18 residues. For the CDR3, the DNA is TGTGCCACCAGCAGGGTGCGACTAGCGGGGGGCCCGCGGGATACGCAGTATTTT. Amino acid sequence: CATSRVRLAGGPRDTQYF.

The rearrangement joins TRBV6-5 to TRBJ1-2, with TRBD1 as a possible D gene (6 bases). With 6 bases removed from V and 3 bases from J, the gap between germline ends came to 14 bases. CDR3 length: 14 amino acids. Germline V lookup: CDR1 MNHEY, CDR2 SVGAGI. The CDR3 protein is CASSPGGSYYGYTF. In nucleotides, the CDR3 is TGTGCCAGCAGCCCCGGGGGCAGCTACTATGGCTACACCTTC.

The rearrangement joins TRBV4-1 to TRBJ2-2, with TRBD1 matching over 11 bases. The junction had 6 bases not matched to a gene; V was cut back by 4 bases and J by 5 bases. Germline CDR1 is MGHRA and CDR2 is YSYEKL. There are 16 residues in the CDR3. The CDR3 DNA reads TGCGCCAGCAGCCCCGGACAGGGGGCATTAACCGGGGAGCTGTTTTTT. Translation: CASSPGQGALTGELFF.